This T cell receptor beta chain was identified in a study of graft-versus-host responses after intestinal transplantation. Of note for this clone: Its target is not known.

The CDR3 spans 15 residues. V dropped 0 bases and J dropped 7 bases, with 16 bases sitting between them. Per the germline V gene, CDR1 is LGHNA and CDR2 is YNFKEQ. Assay used: immunoSEQ multiplex PCR; TCRdb lists only in-frame clones, some missing. The data contain about 71,000 clones, around 91% of them singletons. This chain uses TRBV4-2 with TRBJ2-7, with D perhaps TRBD2 (5 bases). This receptor was identified in a human donor who received an intestinal transplant. The sequencing used unstimulated CD8+ T cells sorted from spleen or lymph node cells, collected before intestinal transplant. The CDR3 region is CASSQDGGPLGEQYF. CDR3 DNA sequence: TGTGCCAGCAGCCAAGACGGCGGGCCCCTGGGGGAGCAGTACTTC.